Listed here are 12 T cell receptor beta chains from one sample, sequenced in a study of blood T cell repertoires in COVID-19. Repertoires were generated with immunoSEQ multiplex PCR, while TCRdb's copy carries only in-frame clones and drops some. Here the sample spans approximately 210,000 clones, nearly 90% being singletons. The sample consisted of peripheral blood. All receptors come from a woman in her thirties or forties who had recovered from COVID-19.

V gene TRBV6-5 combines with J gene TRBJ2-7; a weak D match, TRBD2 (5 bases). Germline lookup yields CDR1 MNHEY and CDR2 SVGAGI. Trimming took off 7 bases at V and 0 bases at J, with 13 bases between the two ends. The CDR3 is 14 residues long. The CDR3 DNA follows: TGTGCCAGCACCGACTGGGGAGTCTCCTACGAGCAGTACTTC. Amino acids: CASTDWGVSYEQYF.

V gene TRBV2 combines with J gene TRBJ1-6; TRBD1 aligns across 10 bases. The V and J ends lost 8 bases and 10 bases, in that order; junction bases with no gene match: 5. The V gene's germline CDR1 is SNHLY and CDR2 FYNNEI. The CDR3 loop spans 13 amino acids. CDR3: CASAGTGDSPLHF. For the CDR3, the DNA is TGTGCCAGCGCAGGGACAGGGGACTCACCCCTCCACTTT.

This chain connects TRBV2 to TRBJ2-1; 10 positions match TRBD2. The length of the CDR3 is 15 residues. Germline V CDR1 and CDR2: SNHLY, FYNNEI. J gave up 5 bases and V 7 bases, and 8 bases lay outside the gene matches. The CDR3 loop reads CASIALAGVHNEQFF. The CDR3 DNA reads TGTGCCAGCATAGCCCTAGCGGGAGTTCACAATGAGCAGTTCTTC.

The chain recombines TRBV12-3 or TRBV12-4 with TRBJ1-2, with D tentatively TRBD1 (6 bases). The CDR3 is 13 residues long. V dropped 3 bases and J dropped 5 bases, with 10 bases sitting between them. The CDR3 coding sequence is TGTGCCAGCAGTTTCCCAGGGGTGTATGGCTACACCTTC. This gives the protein CASSFPGVYGYTF.

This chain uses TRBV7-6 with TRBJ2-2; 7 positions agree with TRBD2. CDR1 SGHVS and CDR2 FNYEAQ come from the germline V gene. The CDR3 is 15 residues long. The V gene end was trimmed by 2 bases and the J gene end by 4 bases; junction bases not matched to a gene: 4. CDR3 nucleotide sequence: TGTGCCAGCAGCTTATCCCCGGGAGGCACCGGGGAGCTGTTTTTT. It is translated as CASSLSPGGTGELFF.

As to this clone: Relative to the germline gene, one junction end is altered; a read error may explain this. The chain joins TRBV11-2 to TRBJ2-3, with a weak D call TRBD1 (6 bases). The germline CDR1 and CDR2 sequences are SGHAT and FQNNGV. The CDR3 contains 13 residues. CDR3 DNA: TGTGCCAGCAGCCTAGAAGGGGGAGATACGCAGTATTTT. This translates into CASSLEGGDTQYF.

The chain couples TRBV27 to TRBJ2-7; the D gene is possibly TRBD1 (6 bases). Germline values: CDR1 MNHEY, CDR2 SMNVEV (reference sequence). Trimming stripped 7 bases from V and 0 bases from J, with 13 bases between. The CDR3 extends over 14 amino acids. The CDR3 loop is CASKTGHLSYEQYF. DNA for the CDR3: TGTGCCAGCAAAACGGGACACCTCTCCTACGAGCAGTACTTC.

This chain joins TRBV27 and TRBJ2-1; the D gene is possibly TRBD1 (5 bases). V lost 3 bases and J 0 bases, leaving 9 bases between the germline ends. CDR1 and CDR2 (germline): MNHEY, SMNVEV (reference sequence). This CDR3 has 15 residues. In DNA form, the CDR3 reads TGTGCCAGCAGTTTGGGGCCGTACTCCTACAATGAGCAGTTCTTC. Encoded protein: CASSLGPYSYNEQFF.

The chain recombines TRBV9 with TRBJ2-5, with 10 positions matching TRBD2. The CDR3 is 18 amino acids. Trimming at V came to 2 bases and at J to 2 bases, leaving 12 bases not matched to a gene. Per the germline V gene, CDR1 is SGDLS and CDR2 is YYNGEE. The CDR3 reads CASSVGLAQTVGQETQYF. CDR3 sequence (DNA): TGTGCCAGCAGCGTGGGACTAGCGCAGACCGTAGGTCAAGAGACCCAGTACTTC.

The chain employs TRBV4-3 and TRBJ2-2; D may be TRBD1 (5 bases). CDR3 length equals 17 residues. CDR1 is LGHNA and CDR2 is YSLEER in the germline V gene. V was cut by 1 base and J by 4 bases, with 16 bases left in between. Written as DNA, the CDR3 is TGCGCCAGCAGCCAAGGACGTGGGGCGGTCAGCACCGGGGAGCTGTTTTTT. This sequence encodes CASSQGRGAVSTGELFF.

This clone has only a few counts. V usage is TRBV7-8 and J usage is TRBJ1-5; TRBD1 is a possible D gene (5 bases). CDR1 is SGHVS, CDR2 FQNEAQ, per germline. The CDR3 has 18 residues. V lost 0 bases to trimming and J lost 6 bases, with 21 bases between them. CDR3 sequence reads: CASSLAAGMGSRFQPQHF. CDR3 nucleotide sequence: TGTGCCAGCAGCTTAGCGGCAGGGATGGGGTCTCGATTTCAGCCCCAGCATTTT.

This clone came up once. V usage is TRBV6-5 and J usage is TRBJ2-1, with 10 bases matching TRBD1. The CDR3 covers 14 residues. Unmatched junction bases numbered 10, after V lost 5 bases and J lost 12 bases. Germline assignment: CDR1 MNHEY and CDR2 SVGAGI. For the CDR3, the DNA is TGTGCCAGCAGTAATGTGGACAGGGGGGGATGGCAGTTCTTC. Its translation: CASSNVDRGGWQFF.